Presented here are 31 T cell receptor beta chains from one specimen sequenced in a study of CD8+ T cells in alopecia areata. It was cDNA, reverse transcribed from extracted RNA, that served as the sequencing template. Profiled with immunoSEQ multiplex PCR; TCRdb holds only in-frame clones, not every one. The data contain tens of thousands of clones, 60% of them singletons. The sample here was CD8+ T cells sorted from blood, taken at week 0. All receptors derive from a human donor with alopecia areata.

The chain is built from TRBV7-9 and TRBJ1-1; 7 nucleotides match TRBD1. Trimming took 5 bases from V and 1 from J; bases not matched to a gene: 7. Germline V lookup: CDR1 SEHNR, CDR2 FQNEAQ (reference sequence). The CDR3 loop spans 15 amino acids. For the CDR3, the DNA is TGTGCCAGCAGCGCCATGACAGGGTGGAACACTGAAGCTTTCTTT. This translates into CASSAMTGWNTEAFF.

This clone was detected only a few times. The chain is built from TRBV27 and TRBJ1-1; unclear D gene. The V end was cut by 5 bases, the J end by 5 bases, with 15 bases between. The CDR3 contains 14 residues. The V gene's germline CDR1 is MNHEY and CDR2 SMNVEV (reference sequence). The CDR3: CASSPRVEGTEAFF. The CDR3 coding sequence is TGTGCCAGCAGTCCTCGAGTTGAGGGTACTGAAGCTTTCTTT.

In its sample, this clone was seen many times. The chain recombines TRBV28 with TRBJ2-3; D gene unclear. CDR1 and CDR2 (germline): MDHEN, SYDVKM. The CDR3 loop spans 11 amino acids. V lost 5 bases and J lost 5, with 5 bases in between. CDR3 sequence: CASSALDTQYF. For the CDR3, the DNA is TGTGCCAGCAGTGCCCTAGATACGCAGTATTTT. Based on the CDR3 plus reference TRBV28 and TRBJ2-3, the full variable domain is DVKVTQSSRYLVKRTGEKVFLECVQDMDHENMFWYRQDPGLGLRLIYFSYDVKMKEKGDIPEGYSVSREKKERFSLILESASTNQTSMYLCASSALDTQYFGPGTRLTVL.

The J gene is TRBJ1-2, the V gene TRBV21-1. TRBV21-1 is a pseudogene locus. This CDR3 region has 15 residues. The CDR3 nucleotides are TGTGCCAGCAGCGGACGCACGGGGCTAAACTATGGCTACACCTTC. Protein sequence: CASSGRTGLNYGYTF.

The genes are TRBV4-1 and TRBJ2-5, with D possibly TRBD2 on 5 matching bases. With the DNA end fitting TRBJ2-7 better, the J assignment may be wrong. Germline CDR1 MGHRA, CDR2 YSYEKL. The length of the CDR3 is 16 residues. This chain's CDR3 is CASSQGTGFSSYEQYF. DNA for the CDR3: TGCGCCAGCAGCCAAGGGACGGGGTTCAGCTCCTACGAGCAGTACTTC.

This clone was counted once. The chain links TRBV7-2 to TRBJ2-3; a possible D gene is TRBD2 (6 bases). CDR1 and CDR2 from the germline V gene are SGHTA and FQGNSA. The CDR3 totals 15 residues. V lost 7 bases and J lost 2, with 16 bases in between. The CDR3 reads CASTLGAGLTDTQYF. DNA of the CDR3: TGTGCCAGCACCCTAGGGGCGGGGCTCACAGATACGCAGTATTTT.

V is TRBV6-5 and J is TRBJ1-1; possible D gene TRBD1, 5 bases. This CDR3 contains 14 residues. In germline, CDR1 is MNHEY, CDR2 SVGAGI. Trimming took 5 bases from V and 4 from J, leaving 14 bases between them. CDR3 sequence (DNA): TGTGCCAGCAGTAAACCGGGACGGTTCACTGAAGCTTTCTTT. It yields the protein CASSKPGRFTEAFF.

This sequence joins TRBV30 and TRBJ2-7; D gene ambiguous. This CDR3 is built from 13 residues. The V gene lost 0 bases and the J gene lost 2 bases, with 8 bases spanning the gap. Looked up from germline, CDR1 is GTSNPN and CDR2 is SVGIG (reference sequence). CDR3 DNA sequence: TGTGCCTGGAGTGTGCAGGCCGCCTACGAGCAGTACTTC. Translated, it gives CAWSVQAAYEQYF.

The table lists this clone with a few counts. CDR3 protein: CASSPGTGGIQPQHF. The CDR3 DNA sequence: TGTGCCAGCAGTCCGGGGACAGGGGGCATTCAGCCCCAGCATTTT. V is TRBV27 and J is TRBJ1-5; TRBD1 matches 12 bases. The CDR3 has 15 residues. The germline CDR1 and CDR2 sequences are MNHEY and SMNVEV (reference sequence). After removal of 5 bases from V and 6 bases from J, the junction contained 5 bases not matched to a gene.

V and J are TRBV29-1 and TRBJ2-3; D possibly corresponds to TRBD2 (5 bases). Trimming removed 6 bases from V and 2 bases from J, with 12 bases in between. CDR1 and CDR2 from the germline V gene are SQVTM and ANQGSEA. This CDR3 has 13 amino acids. This chain's CDR3 is CSVRHLATDTQYF. For the CDR3, the DNA is TGCAGCGTGAGACACCTAGCCACAGATACGCAGTATTTT.

J is TRBJ2-3 and V is TRBV23-1; D is possibly TRBD1 or TRBD2 (5 bases each). TRBV23-1 is an ORF for which the function is uncertain. The length of the CDR3 is 16 residues. V was clipped by 7 bases and J by 4 bases, with 21 bases between them. CDR3 nucleotide sequence: TGCGCCAGCACGCCTTGGGGACCCTTATGGGCAGATACGCAGTATTTT. It specifies CASTPWGPLWADTQYF.

This chain connects TRBV29-1 to TRBJ2-2; possible D gene TRBD1, 6 bases. Germline V gene sequence: CDR1 SQVTM, CDR2 ANQGSEA. This CDR3 is 13 amino acids long. Deletions cut 6 bases from V and 0 bases from J, with 8 bases between. CDR3 DNA sequence: TGCAGCGTGGGACACTCGAACACCGGGGAGCTGTTTTTT. This gives the protein CSVGHSNTGELFF.

The table lists this clone with a few counts. The chain couples TRBV14 to TRBJ1-2; D is undetermined. This CDR3 has 14 residues. Trimming left V 1 base short and J 3 bases short, with 9 bases between. Germline lookup yields CDR1 SGHDN and CDR2 FVKESK. In DNA, the CDR3 is TGTGCCAGCAGCCAAGCGGGATTACACTATGGCTACACCTTC. It specifies CASSQAGLHYGYTF.

This chain joins TRBV27 and TRBJ2-7; 9 bases fit TRBD1. Germline values: CDR1 MNHEY, CDR2 SMNVEV (reference sequence). The V gene end was trimmed by 7 bases and the J gene end by 6 bases; junction bases not matched to a gene: 7. The CDR3 loop spans 13 amino acids. The CDR3 DNA reads as TGTGCCAGCATGGGGACAGGGCTGTCCGAGCAGTACTTC. This translates into CASMGTGLSEQYF.

This clone was detected many times. J is TRBJ2-6 and V is TRBV4-3, with a tentative D call TRBD2 (5 bases). CDR3 length equals 16 residues. The V gene's germline CDR1 is LGHNA and CDR2 YSLEER. The V and J ends lost 0 bases and 0 bases respectively, with 6 bases between them. CDR3 amino acids: CASSQEGSSGANVLTF. CDR3 coding DNA: TGCGCCAGCAGCCAAGAAGGGAGCTCTGGGGCCAACGTCCTGACTTTC.

This clone showed up many times. The rearrangement links TRBV4-1 to TRBJ1-5; D remains unclear. Germline assignment: CDR1 MGHRA and CDR2 YSYEKL. V lost 0 bases to trimming and J lost 3 bases, with 9 bases between them. The CDR3 totals 15 residues. The CDR3 loop reads CASSQDAGLNQPQHF. CDR3 in DNA: TGCGCCAGCAGCCAAGATGCTGGGCTCAATCAGCCCCAGCATTTT.

V usage is TRBV9 and J usage is TRBJ2-7; D call uncertain. The germline V gene has CDR1 SGDLS and CDR2 YYNGEE. V lost 0 bases to trimming and J lost 0 bases, with 13 bases between them. The length of the CDR3 is 16 residues. The CDR3 region is CASSVDRDSSSYEQYF. DNA of the CDR3: TGTGCCAGCAGCGTAGACCGAGACTCGAGCTCCTACGAGCAGTACTTC. The full variable domain, completed using reference TRBV9 and TRBJ2-7, is DSGVTQTPKHLITATGQRVTLRCSPRSGDLSVYWYQQSLDQGLQFLIQYYNGEERAKGNILERFSAQQFPDLHSELNLSSLELGDSALYFCASSVDRDSSSYEQYFGPGTRLTVT.

The chain combines TRBV19 with TRBJ1-2; 8 bases line up with TRBD1. V dropped 3 bases and J dropped 6; count of bases not matched to a gene: 9. This CDR3 is built from 15 residues. The germline V gene has CDR1 LNHDA and CDR2 SQIVND (reference sequence). The CDR3 reads CASSIAAGGVHGYTF. CDR3 nucleotides: TGTGCCAGTAGTATCGCAGCAGGGGGCGTTCATGGCTACACCTTC.

On this clone: Other DNA sequences within the sample encode an identical CDR3. The chain combines TRBV29-1 with TRBJ2-3; no firm D call. The germline V gene has CDR1 SQVTM and CDR2 ANQGSEA. The CDR3 has 14 amino acids. Trimming shortened V by 2 bases and J by 5 bases, and 14 bases separated the two germline ends. Here the CDR3 reads CSVERTSQGDTQYF. The CDR3 DNA reads as TGCAGCGTTGAACGTACCTCGCAAGGAGATACGCAGTATTTT.

The chain has TRBV25-1 and TRBJ1-1; no reliable D call. The V gene's germline CDR1 is MGHDK and CDR2 SYGVNS. This CDR3 is built from 13 residues. With 3 bases removed from V and 1 base from J, the gap between germline ends came to 6 bases. The CDR3 bases are TGTGCCAGCAGTGAGGAAAAGAACACTGAAGCTTTCTTT. Translating it yields CASSEEKNTEAFF.

This rearrangement joins TRBV7-6 to TRBJ2-5; D call uncertain. Germline V gives CDR1 SGHVS, CDR2 FNYEAQ. This CDR3 contains 14 residues. With 5 bases removed from V and 2 bases from J, the gap between germline ends came to 12 bases. The CDR3 reads CASSATAGQETQYF. DNA for the CDR3: TGTGCCAGCAGCGCAACCGCCGGACAAGAGACCCAGTACTTC. Full variable domain (outside the CDR3, taken from reference TRBV7-6 and TRBJ2-5): GAGVSQSPRYKVTKRGQDVALRCDPISGHVSLYWYRQALGQGPEFLTYFNYEAQQDKSGLPNDRFSAERPEGSISTLTIQRTEQRDSAMYRCASSATAGQETQYFGPGTRLLVL.

This clone has only a few counts. V gene TRBV7-9 combines with J gene TRBJ1-5; the D gene is possibly TRBD1 (6 bases). CDR3 length: 15 amino acids. Germline CDR1 is SEHNR and CDR2 is FQNEAQ (reference sequence). V was pared by 3 bases and J by 2 bases, with 11 bases between. The CDR3 region has the DNA TGTGCCAGCAGCTTGAGTTCAGGGGGCAATCAGCCCCAGCATTTT. Its translation: CASSLSSGGNQPQHF.

This clone was detected only once. This chain links TRBV29-1 with TRBJ2-5; 7 positions match TRBD1. Germline V gene data show CDR1 as SQVTM and CDR2 as ANQGSEA. Trimming at V came to 6 bases and at J to 4 bases, leaving 11 bases not matched to a gene. This CDR3 has 14 residues. CDR3 in DNA: TGCAGCGTCCTCGATCAGACAGGGAGAGAGACCCAGTACTTC. Its protein product is CSVLDQTGRETQYF.

This clone was recorded only once. The gene calls are TRBV6-6 and TRBJ1-2; TRBD1 is a possible D gene (6 bases). Germline assignment: CDR1 MNHNY and CDR2 SVGAGI (reference sequence). V was shortened by 8 bases and J by 4 bases, with 11 bases between the two germline ends. The CDR3 has 12 amino acids. CDR3 residues: CASGAGAYGYTF. The CDR3 coding sequence is TGTGCCAGCGGGGCGGGGGCCTATGGCTACACCTTC.

On this clone itself: At one of its ends the junction is not consistent with the germline gene, which may arise from a read error. This rearrangement joins TRBV9 to TRBJ1-2; D remains unclear. The CDR3 spans 14 residues. Germline CDR1 and CDR2: SGDLS and YYNGEE. The CDR3 loop is CAGSGNPAYYGYTF. The CDR3 coding sequence is TGTGCCGGCAGCGGCAACCCAGCTTACTATGGCTACACCTTC.

This chain joins TRBV29-1 and TRBJ2-1; 8 bases match TRBD2. V lost 7 bases to trimming and J lost 6 bases; unmatched junction nucleotides: 2. This CDR3 is built from 11 residues. Germline V gene data show CDR1 as SQVTM and CDR2 as ANQGSEA. The CDR3 loop is CSAGGGNEQFF. In nucleotides, the CDR3 is TGCAGCGCCGGGGGGGGCAATGAGCAGTTCTTC.

This clone was observed a handful of times. The chain joins TRBV4-3 to TRBJ2-3; D gene ambiguous. The CDR3 contains 13 residues. Deletions cut 6 bases from V and 5 bases from J, with 12 bases between. Per germline, CDR1 LGHNA and CDR2 YSLEER. The CDR3 is CASSQKGEDTQYF. CDR3 bases: TGCGCCAGCAGTCAAAAGGGCGAAGATACGCAGTATTTT.

The chain recombines TRBV2 with TRBJ2-7; 9 nucleotides line up with TRBD1. The V gene's germline CDR1 is SNHLY and CDR2 FYNNEI. This CDR3 has 14 amino acids. V was pared by 6 bases and J by 6 bases, with 9 bases of the junction left unmatched. In nucleotides, the CDR3 is TGTGCCAGCAGAGGGACAGGGACGTTCCGCGAGCAGTACTTC. As protein: CASRGTGTFREQYF.

The CDR3 loop reads CAISEASDSYEQYF. The CDR3 DNA is TGTGCCATCAGTGAGGCTAGCGACTCCTACGAGCAGTACTTC. This chain joins TRBV10-3 and TRBJ2-7, with D perhaps matching TRBD2 (6 bases). The CDR3 has 14 amino acids. Germline lookup yields CDR1 ENHRY and CDR2 SYGVKD. V lost 2 bases and J 0 bases, leaving 8 bases between the germline ends.

This clone was seen a few times. The V call is TRBV9, the J call TRBJ2-3; D is unclear. CDR3 size: 12 residues. The germline V gene has CDR1 SGDLS and CDR2 YYNGEE. Trimming cost V 3 bases and J 2 bases, with 4 bases left between them. CDR3 region: CASSGSTDTQYF. The DNA for the CDR3 is TGTGCCAGCAGCGGATCCACAGATACGCAGTATTTT.

The chain carries TRBV7-2 and TRBJ1-2; no reliable D call. The germline CDR1 and CDR2 sequences are SGHTA and FQGNSA. Trimming removed 4 bases at V and 4 bases at J, with 10 bases between. The CDR3 is 13 residues long. DNA of the CDR3: TGTGCCAGCAGCTCTGGGTCCCTCTATGGCTACACCTTC. Translating gives CASSSGSLYGYTF.